The TCR beta chain described here comes from a study of CD8 T cells in ankylosing spondylitis. The V end was cut by 5 bases, the J end by 5 bases, with 10 bases between. The CDR3 totals 12 residues. In germline, CDR1 is SEHNR, CDR2 FQNEAQ (reference sequence). MiXCR was run by TCRdb on the 5' RACE reads, yielding one entry per CDR3 protein. This repertoire shows hundreds of thousands of distinct CDR3 sequences, 20% to 25% found once; its top ten account for over 10%. The sequenced sample consisted of blood, either unsorted or a sorted T cell fraction (not recorded which). The sequence was obtained from a male donor with ankylosing spondylitis or in good health (not recorded which). The chain has TRBV7-9 and TRBJ2-7, with D perhaps given as TRBD1 or TRBD2 (5 bases each). The CDR3 coding sequence is TGTGCCAGCAGCCCCGGGACGAACGAGCAGTACTTC. Protein: CASSPGTNEQYF.